These 5 T cell receptor beta chains were all obtained from the same sample, sequenced in a study of T cell changes during pregnancy in multiple sclerosis. Data came from immunoSEQ multiplex PCR; TCRdb stores just in-frame clones and leaves some out. This table has about 61,000 clones, roughly nine tenths appearing once. Here the sequenced sample was peripheral blood, taken in the first trimester of pregnancy. The receptors here all came from a female donor in good health, enrolled as a control in a pregnancy study.

The DNA of the CDR3 is TGTGCCAGCAGCTTAGAAGACATCTCCTACGAGCAGTACTTC. It codes for CASSLEDISYEQYF. This chain connects TRBV11-3 to TRBJ2-7; D gene unclear. Germline CDR1 and CDR2: SGHNT and YENEEA. Trimming took 0 bases from V and 0 from J, leaving 6 bases between them. The CDR3 is made up of 14 amino acids.

This chain's CDR3 is CASSMGLAGGFSYNEQFF. CDR3 sequence (DNA): TGTGCCAGTAGTATGGGACTAGCGGGGGGGTTCTCCTACAATGAGCAGTTCTTC. The genes are TRBV19 and TRBJ2-1; TRBD2 aligns across 16 bases. The V segment lost 3 bases and the J segment 0 bases; nucleotides outside the gene matches: 2. Germline V lookup: CDR1 LNHDA, CDR2 SQIVND (reference sequence). CDR3 size: 18 residues.

The chain combines TRBV28 with TRBJ1-4, with TRBD1 as a possible D gene (6 bases). The V end was cut by 3 bases, the J end by 7 bases, with 12 bases between. From germline, CDR1 is MDHEN and CDR2 SYDVKM. CDR3 length: 14 amino acids. Written as DNA, the CDR3 is TGTGCCAGCAGTTTCGCAGGGGTCTTTGAAAAACTGTTTTTT. Amino acids: CASSFAGVFEKLFF.

This chain uses TRBV5-4 with TRBJ1-4; D uncertain. CDR1 SGHNT and CDR2 YYREEE come from the germline V gene (reference sequence). The CDR3 runs 15 residues. Trimming removed 0 bases from V and 3 bases from J, with 9 bases in between. CDR3: CASSLEGVSNEKLFF. CDR3 DNA sequence: TGTGCCAGCAGCTTGGAAGGAGTTTCTAATGAAAAACTGTTTTTT.

The chain uses TRBV7-3 and TRBJ2-2, with D possibly being TRBD2 (6 bases). The V and J ends lost 2 bases and 5 bases respectively, with 12 bases between them. The germline V gene encodes CDR1 SGHTA and CDR2 FQGTGA. This CDR3 has 15 residues. The CDR3 coding sequence is TGTGCCAGCAGCTTACTTGGCGGGGAGACCGGGGAGCTGTTTTTT. It codes for CASSLLGGETGELFF.